The rows below give T cell receptor beta chains drawn from one sample of a study of cytomegalovirus exposure and HLA in healthy donors. The assay was immunoSEQ multiplex PCR, and TCRdb's table has in-frame clones only and misses some. The table records about 200,000 clones, 70% to 85% of them present only once. The sample taken for sequencing was PBMCs. The receptor source for this set is a man aged 40-49 years in good health and CMV-seropositive. Each CDR3 is given without its conserved first and last residue. Fields, in order: clone size, J gene, V gene, CDR3 protein. Where a row states a size, it is once, few, many or the class of an expanded clone; other rows omit it.

few | TRBJ2-7 | TRBV27 | ASSLLAGLTYEQY
few | TRBJ2-2 | TRBV18 | AFPTTGVNTGELF
few | TRBJ2-7 | TRBV6-6 | ASSPRDTSYEQY
. | TRBJ1-6 | TRBV4-3 | ASSQEPPGGNSPLH
. | TRBJ2-1 | TRBV13 | ASSLGGRGGSYNEQF
. | TRBJ2-5 | TRBV18 | ASSPPAETQY
. | TRBJ2-3 | TRBV10-3 | AISESGRDSKQY
. | TRBJ1-4 | TRBV6-5 | ASATPLDNNEKLF
. | TRBJ1-2 | TRBV10-3 | ATTWDRGRSDGYT
. | TRBJ1-6 | TRBV27 | ASSLMGLYNSPLH
. | TRBJ1-5 | TRBV18 | ASSPGQTNQPQH
. | TRBJ1-2 | TRBV7-9 | SSSPGTGKANYGYT
. | TRBJ1-2 | TRBV5-4 | ASSRSPETGLYGYT
. | TRBJ1-3 | TRBV4-1 | ASSQGPAPSGNTIY
once | TRBJ2-3 | TRBV7-3 | ASSPSGTRTDTQY
. | TRBJ2-2 | TRBV7-2 | ASSPPLGLANTGELF
. | TRBJ2-3 | TRBV28 | ASRARDRKTDTQY
. | TRBJ2-5 | TRBV7-2 | ASSTGRGAQY
. | TRBJ2-7 | TRBV28 | ASSLRVPSGQY
. | TRBJ2-6 | TRBV27 | ASSLGLGASSGANVLT
. | TRBJ2-2 | TRBV5-1 | ASSLAFQGDTGELF
. | TRBJ2-7 | TRBV4-3 | ASSQGSGRSLYEQY
. | TRBJ1-1 | TRBV5-5 | ASRDRTGNTEAF
. | TRBJ2-7 | TRBV6-5 | ASSYQGGFSYEQY
few | TRBJ1-2 | TRBV6-1 | ASRESGTGLYGYT
. | TRBJ1-3 | TRBV5-1 | ASRGLPGRADDTIY
. | TRBJ2-7 | TRBV7-9 | ASSPHGGGIYEQY
once | TRBJ1-1 | TRBV5-5 | ASSPLDTHFTEAF